A single sample gave rise to the 3 T cell receptor beta chains below, sequenced in a study of T cells in Graves' hyperthyroidism and ophthalmopathy. It was RNA transcripts that yielded the amplified TCR beta CDR3 regions. First-round RT-PCR of the TCR CDR3 relied on the HTBI primer set. Via MiXCR, TCRdb re-called the multiplex PCR reads, giving one row per CDR3 protein. The sample holds fewer than 550,000 distinct CDR3 sequences, roughly 25% seen once. Sequenced: blood. The receptors were gathered from a young woman with Graves' ophthalmopathy.

This chain links TRBV6-1 with TRBJ1-1; 7 bases line up with TRBD1. V shed 9 bases, J shed 0 bases, and the junction held 13 bases outside the gene matches. This CDR3 contains 16 residues. CDR1 is MNHNS and CDR2 is SASEGT in the germline V gene. CDR3 nucleotides: TGTGCCAGTACCCCGAGGGGACAGCTCATGAACACTGAAGCTTTCTTT. Translated, it gives CASTPRGQLMNTEAFF.

This clonotype was seen repeatedly, ten times or more. V and J are TRBV6-5 and TRBJ2-7; a weak D match, TRBD2 (5 bases). This CDR3 contains 15 residues. Germline-derived CDR1 and CDR2 are MNHEY and SVGAGI. The ends were cut back, 7 bases at V and 0 bases at J, with 16 bases in the middle. The CDR3 DNA reads as TGTGCCAGCAAAGGTAGCGCCTCAAGCTCCTACGAGCAGTACTTC. It specifies CASKGSASSSYEQYF.

This clonotype was recorded many times. The chain is built from TRBV3-1 and TRBJ1-1, with TRBD1 as a possible D gene (5 bases). Trimming shortened V by 11 bases and J by 8 bases, and 18 bases separated the two germline ends. Germline CDR1 reads LGHDT; CDR2 reads YNNKEL (reference sequence). The CDR3 sequence is 12 residues long. This CDR3 reads CAVRGSGLEAFF. CDR3 bases: TGTGCCGTTCGAGGTTCGGGACTAGAAGCTTTCTTT.